A single sample gave rise to the 22 T cell receptor beta chains below, sequenced in a study of blood T cell repertoires in COVID-19. The method was immunoSEQ multiplex PCR; TCRdb's version includes in-frame clones alone and lacks a portion of them. Among 40,000 to 50,000 clones listed, about three quarters were seen once. The sequenced material came from peripheral blood. The receptors shown here come from a man in his 70s with active or convalescent COVID-19.

This rearrangement joins TRBV29-1 to TRBJ1-4; 10 nucleotides line up with TRBD1. J gave up 8 bases and V 5 bases, and 8 bases lay outside the gene matches. CDR3 length: 14 amino acids. The germline gives CDR1 SQVTM, CDR2 ANQGSEA. The CDR3 bases are TGCAGCGTTAAAGGGGGGACAGGGGTCGAAAAACTGTTTTTT. As protein: CSVKGGTGVEKLFF.

This clone was found a few times. The V gene is TRBV5-1, the J gene TRBJ1-1; D may be TRBD1 (5 bases). This CDR3 is 12 amino acids long. With 5 bases removed from V and 5 bases from J, the gap between germline ends came to 10 bases. In germline, CDR1 is SGHRS, CDR2 YFSETQ. The CDR3 coding sequence is TGCGCCAGCAGTTATGGGGGGACTGAAGCTTTCTTT. Protein product: CASSYGGTEAFF.

V is TRBV4-1 and J is TRBJ2-2; 8 bases are a match to TRBD1. The junction had 7 bases not matched to a gene; V was cut back by 5 bases and J by 8 bases. The germline CDR1 and CDR2 sequences are MGHRA and YSYEKL. The CDR3 covers 14 residues. The CDR3 reads CASSSTGVRGELFF. In nucleotides, the CDR3 is TGCGCCAGCAGCTCGACAGGGGTGAGAGGGGAGCTGTTTTTT.

This clone was seen once. The CDR3 nucleotides read TGTGCCAGTAGTCGCGACCCTAGCTCCTACGAGCAGTACTTC. Encoded protein: CASSRDPSSYEQYF. The chain recombines TRBV19 with TRBJ2-7; D gene unclear. The CDR3 is made up of 14 amino acids. Trimming took off 5 bases at V and 0 bases at J, with 11 bases between the two ends. Germline CDR1 reads LNHDA; CDR2 reads SQIVND (reference sequence).

This clone was seen a few times. J is TRBJ2-7 and V is TRBV10-2; possibly TRBD2 for D (6 bases). The CDR3 runs to 15 residues. The germline V gene encodes CDR1 WSHSY and CDR2 SAAADI. V was trimmed by 0 bases and J by 5 bases, leaving 14 bases between them. This CDR3 reads CASSESSVASDEQYF. The CDR3 nucleotides read TGCGCCAGCAGTGAGTCGTCGGTGGCTAGCGACGAGCAGTACTTC.

This rearrangement joins TRBV4-1 to TRBJ2-1; the match to TRBD2 covers 9 bases. The CDR3 has 19 residues. CDR1 is MGHRA and CDR2 is YSYEKL in the germline V gene. V shed 0 bases, J shed 1 base, and the junction held 10 bases outside the gene matches. As DNA, the CDR3 is TGCGCCAGCAGCCAAGAGGCTAGCGGGATACGGTCGTCCTACAATGAGCAGTTCTTC. This sequence encodes CASSQEASGIRSSYNEQFF.

The rearrangement uses TRBV5-1 and TRBJ1-4, with TRBD1 matching 7 bases. Germline CDR1 and CDR2: SGHRS and YFSETQ. This CDR3 comprises 18 residues. With 0 bases clipped from V and 0 bases from J, the junction kept 8 bases outside the gene matches. The CDR3 region is CASSLARQGGATNEKLFF. The CDR3 region has the DNA TGCGCCAGCAGCTTGGCCAGGCAGGGGGGCGCAACTAATGAAAAACTGTTTTTT.

This chain connects TRBV5-1 to TRBJ1-1; 12 bases fit TRBD1. Trimming at V came to 3 bases and at J to 1 base, leaving 10 bases not matched to a gene. The CDR3 runs to 18 residues. Germline assignment: CDR1 SGHRS and CDR2 YFSETQ. This chain's CDR3 is CASSWGTGGGHKNTEAFF. The DNA of the CDR3 is TGCGCCAGCAGCTGGGGGACAGGGGGCGGACATAAGAACACTGAAGCTTTCTTT.

The J gene is TRBJ2-3, the V gene TRBV6-1, with D possibly TRBD2 on 6 matching bases. CDR1 and CDR2 (germline): MNHNS, SASEGT. The V gene lost 2 bases and the J gene lost 0 bases, with 12 bases spanning the gap. The CDR3 sequence is 16 residues long. The CDR3 loop reads CASSERGGVSTDTQYF. The DNA for the CDR3 is TGTGCCAGCAGTGAAAGAGGCGGGGTGAGCACAGATACGCAGTATTTT.

This clone was counted a few times. The V and J genes are TRBV19 and TRBJ1-5; D is unclear. Trimming left V 5 bases short and J 4 bases short, with 6 bases between. The CDR3 runs 12 residues. From germline, CDR1 is LNHDA and CDR2 SQIVND (reference sequence). This CDR3 is CASSGGNQPQHF. As DNA, the CDR3 is TGTGCCAGTAGTGGAGGGAATCAGCCCCAGCATTTT.

Here the CDR3 DNA reads TGTGCCAGCAGTTCCGGTGGGGCCCCCCTCCACTTT. Residues: CASSSGGAPLHF. The chain carries TRBV28 and TRBJ1-6, with D perhaps TRBD1 (5 bases). Germline CDR1 and CDR2: MDHEN and SYDVKM. This CDR3 has 12 residues. V dropped 4 bases and J dropped 13 bases, with 11 bases sitting between them.

The chain couples TRBV4-1 to TRBJ1-2, with 8 bases matching TRBD1. CDR3 length: 17 amino acids. The germline CDR1 and CDR2 sequences are MGHRA and YSYEKL. J was trimmed by 2 bases and V by 0 bases; bases with no gene match: 8. The CDR3: CASSQEGTGNLNYGYTF. The CDR3 DNA reads as TGCGCCAGCAGCCAAGAAGGGACAGGCAACCTCAACTATGGCTACACCTTC.

This clone was picked up one time. The chain links TRBV5-1 to TRBJ2-1; D may be TRBD2 (5 bases). Germline V CDR1 and CDR2: SGHRS, YFSETQ. Trimming took off 5 bases at V and 10 bases at J, with 16 bases between the two ends. The CDR3 loop spans 13 amino acids. CDR3 protein: CASRSAAPGEQFF. The CDR3 DNA reads TGCGCCAGCAGGTCGGCGGCTCCGGGGGAGCAGTTCTTC.

This chain connects TRBV6-5 to TRBJ2-2; 9 nucleotides agree with TRBD2. Germline V gene sequence: CDR1 MNHEY, CDR2 SVGAGI. This CDR3 has 14 residues. With 8 bases clipped from V and 3 bases from J, the junction kept 4 bases outside the gene matches. CDR3 in amino acids: CASSIAGDTGELFF. CDR3 nucleotides: TGTGCCAGCTCAATAGCGGGGGACACCGGGGAGCTGTTTTTT.

The chain has TRBV6-5 and TRBJ2-7; 10 nucleotides agree with TRBD1. Trimming removed 8 bases from V and 4 bases from J; junction bases left unmatched: 11. Germline lookup yields CDR1 MNHEY and CDR2 SVGAGI. There are 15 residues in the CDR3. CDR3 bases: TGTGCCAGCTTACAGTTGGGGACAGGGGTATACGAGCAGTACTTC. It encodes CASLQLGTGVYEQYF.

There are a few counts of this clone. This chain links TRBV29-1 with TRBJ1-1; D gene unclear. Looked up from germline, CDR1 is SQVTM and CDR2 is ANQGSEA. CDR3 size: 14 residues. The V end lost 4 bases, the J end lost 0 bases, and 12 bases lay between the germline ends. In DNA, the CDR3 is TGCAGCGTTGTCACGGTGGTTATGAACACTGAAGCTTTCTTT. Protein sequence: CSVVTVVMNTEAFF.

The J gene is TRBJ1-4, the V gene TRBV18, with no clear D. The CDR3 runs 15 residues. V lost 2 bases to trimming and J lost 1 base, with 8 bases between them. CDR1 is KGHSH and CDR2 is LQKENI in the germline V gene. CDR3 amino acids: CASSPGQRTNEKLFF. In DNA, the CDR3 is TGTGCCAGCTCACCAGGGCAGAGAACTAATGAAAAACTGTTTTTT.

Comment on this clone: A read error may account for a junction end that differs from germline. The CDR3 sequence: CASSIPSRGSSPLHF. Here the CDR3 DNA reads TGTGCTAGCAGCATTCCCAGCCGAGGGAGTTCACCCCTCCACTTT. The chain recombines TRBV7-7 with TRBJ1-6; D unresolved. The CDR3 length is 15 residues. Germline V gives CDR1 SSHAT, CDR2 FNYEAQ (reference sequence).

V gene TRBV30 combines with J gene TRBJ2-2; 10 positions agree with TRBD1. V lost 3 bases and J lost 6; bases outside the gene matches: 4. This CDR3 is built from 14 residues. In germline, CDR1 is GTSNPN, CDR2 SVGIG (reference sequence). The CDR3 bases are TGTGCCTGGAGCGAAGGGACAGGGGCCGGGGAGCTGTTTTTT. It codes for CAWSEGTGAGELFF.

The V and J genes are TRBV7-9 and TRBJ1-2; no definite D call. This CDR3 comprises 14 residues. Germline assignment: CDR1 SEHNR and CDR2 FQNEAQ (reference sequence). Trimming removed 2 bases from V and 9 bases from J, with 16 bases in between. The CDR3: CASSLLTSESRYTF. In DNA form, the CDR3 reads TGTGCCAGCAGCTTACTCACCTCCGAGAGCCGCTACACCTTC.

V and J are TRBV10-3 and TRBJ2-1; 12 nucleotides line up with TRBD2. The CDR3 sequence is 17 residues long. With V trimmed by 6 bases and J by 0 bases, 6 bases remained unmatched. Germline V gene lookup returns CDR1 ENHRY and CDR2 SYGVKD. The CDR3 protein is CAISLGTSGYSYNEQFF. CDR3 coding DNA: TGTGCCATCAGCCTCGGGACTAGCGGGTACTCCTACAATGAGCAGTTCTTC.

As for this clone: A read error may produce the germline difference seen at one junction end. This rearrangement joins TRBV7-7 to TRBJ2-5, with a tentative D call TRBD1 (5 bases). The V gene's germline CDR1 is SSHAT and CDR2 FNYEAQ (reference sequence). The CDR3 covers 13 residues. DNA of the CDR3: TGTGCTAGCAGCGCCGACAGTGTGGAGACCCAGTACTTC. It yields the protein CASSADSVETQYF.